Sequencing of this TCR beta chain was carried out in a study of cytotoxic CD8 clonotypes in ibrutinib-treated CLL. Study details: Among responders, roughly 24 were partial and 2 complete; after median around 68 months, approximately 15 stayed remitted and 12 progressed.

In this sample, this clone turned up once. Deep sequencing aimed at 1 in 200,000 to 1 in 1 million T cells' resolution. Libraries were prepared by immunoSEQ multiplex PCR; TCRdb keeps only in-frame clonotypes and omits some of them. The profile shows 150,000 to 200,000 clones, 70% to 90% of them singletons. Per germline, CDR1 SGHTA and CDR2 FQGTGA. The V end lost 0 bases, the J end lost 1 base, and 12 bases lay between the germline ends. The CDR3 totals 16 residues. TCR beta libraries used roughly 1.8 micrograms of DNA from cryopreserved PBMCs. The chain carries TRBV7-3 and TRBJ1-1; D is undetermined. This receptor was identified in a human donor with chronic lymphocytic leukemia. The source material was PBMCs, sampled at disease progression, from a patient treated with ibrutinib. CDR3 sequence (DNA): TGTGCCAGCAGCTTAACACGGTCGGGCACGAACACTGAAGCTTTCTTT. It encodes CASSLTRSGTNTEAFF.